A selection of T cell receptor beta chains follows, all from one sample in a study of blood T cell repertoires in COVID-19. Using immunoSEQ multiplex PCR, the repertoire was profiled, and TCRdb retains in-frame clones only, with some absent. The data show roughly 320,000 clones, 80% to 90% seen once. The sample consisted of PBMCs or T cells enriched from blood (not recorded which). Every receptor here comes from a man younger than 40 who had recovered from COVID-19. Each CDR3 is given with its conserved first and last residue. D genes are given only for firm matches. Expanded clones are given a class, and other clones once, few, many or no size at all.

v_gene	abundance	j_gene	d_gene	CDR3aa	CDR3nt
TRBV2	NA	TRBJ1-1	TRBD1	CASSPTGERTEAFF	TGTGCCAGCAGCCCGACAGGGGAGAGGACTGAAGCTTTCTTT
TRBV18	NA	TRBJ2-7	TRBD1	CASSLSTGGGDYEQYF	TGTGCCAGCTCACTTAGCACAGGGGGCGGGGACTACGAGCAGTACTTC
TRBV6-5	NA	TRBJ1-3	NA	CASSYKTAASGNTIYF	TGTGCCAGCAGTTACAAGACAGCAGCCTCTGGAAACACCATATATTTT
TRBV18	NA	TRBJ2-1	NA	CASSPETGSYNEQFF	TGTGCCAGCTCACCGGAGACAGGTTCCTACAATGAGCAGTTCTTC
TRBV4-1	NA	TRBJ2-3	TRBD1	CASSQVGQETDTQYF	TGCGCCAGCAGCCAAGTGGGACAGGAAACAGATACGCAGTATTTT
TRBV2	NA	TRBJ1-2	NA	CASSHSGGGANYGYTF	TGTGCCAGCAGCCACAGTGGGGGGGGAGCTAACTATGGCTACACCTTC
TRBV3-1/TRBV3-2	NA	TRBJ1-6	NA	CASSYTTGNSPLHF	TGTGCCAGCAGTTACACGACAGGTAATTCACCCCTCCACTTT
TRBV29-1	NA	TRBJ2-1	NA	CSVDGHRYNEQFF	TGCAGCGTTGATGGACACCGCTACAATGAGCAGTTCTTC
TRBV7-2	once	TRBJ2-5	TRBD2	CASSLTPSGQETQYF	TGTGCCAGCAGCTTGACCCCTAGCGGACAAGAGACCCAGTACTTC
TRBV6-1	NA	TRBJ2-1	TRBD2	CASSGAGGFDEQFF	TGTGCCAGCAGTGGGGCGGGGGGGTTTGATGAGCAGTTCTTC
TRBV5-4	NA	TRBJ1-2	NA	CASSLRGRGYGYTF	TGTGCCAGCAGCTTAAGGGGAAGAGGCTATGGCTACACCTTC
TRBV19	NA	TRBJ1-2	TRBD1	CASSIPSGTGGYGYTF	TGTGCCAGTAGTATCCCTTCCGGGACAGGGGGTTATGGCTACACCTTC
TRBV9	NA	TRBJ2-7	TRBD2	CASSNQRGPYEQYF	TGTGCCTCATCAAACCAGCGGGGCCCCTACGAGCAGTACTTC